A selection of T cell receptor beta chains follows, all from one sample in a study of cytomegalovirus exposure and HLA in healthy donors. Assay used: immunoSEQ multiplex PCR; TCRdb lists only in-frame clones, some missing. Of about 52,000 clones in the sample, around 70% were seen once. Source material: PBMCs. The receptor set was obtained from a woman aged 45-65 years in good health and CMV-seronegative. The CDR3 runs from the conserved cysteine through the conserved F or W. A D gene is named only where the DNA matches it firmly. The size entry is marked missing in some rows and otherwise reads once, few, many or a size class.

clone size | J gene | D gene | V gene | CDR3 protein | CDR3 DNA
- | TRBJ2-5 | TRBD2 | TRBV5-1 | CASSLPLRPKAGAPQETQYF | TGCGCCAGCAGCTTGCCCCTCCGCCCAAAAGCGGGGGCCCCACAAGAGACCCAGTACTTC
- | TRBJ2-3 | - | TRBV11-2 | CASSFRQYTDTQYF | TGTGCCAGCAGCTTTCGCCAGTACACAGATACGCAGTATTTT
few | TRBJ2-7 | - | TRBV10-2 | CASSEGAGGVYEQYF | TGCGCCAGCAGTGAGGGTGCGGGCGGAGTCTACGAGCAGTACTTC
few | TRBJ1-2 | TRBD1 | TRBV6-5 | CASSYSTGGEGYTF | TGTGCCAGCAGTTACTCCACAGGGGGCGAAGGCTACACCTTC
- | TRBJ2-3 | - | TRBV10-3 | CAISESGLSLTDTQYF | TGTGCCATCAGTGAGTCGGGACTTAGCCTCACAGATACGCAGTATTTT
- | TRBJ2-7 | - | TRBV5-1 | CASSLVPSGEQYF | TGCGCCAGCAGCTTGGTACCGTCGGGCGAGCAGTACTTC
- | TRBJ2-3 | TRBD2 | TRBV5-5 | CASSLPSGSTDTQYF | TGTGCCAGCAGCTTGCCTAGCGGTTCCACAGATACGCAGTATTTT
- | TRBJ2-5 | - | TRBV7-9 | CASTRNPGTQYF | TGTGCCAGTACAAGGAACCCGGGGACCCAGTACTTC
- | TRBJ1-5 | - | TRBV6-5 | CASSYRAGDQPQHF | TGTGCCAGCAGTTACAGGGCAGGGGATCAGCCCCAGCATTTT
- | TRBJ2-7 | - | TRBV4-1 | CASSQGRADGENYEQYF | TGCGCCAGCAGCCAAGGGAGGGCCGACGGCGAAAATTACGAGCAGTACTTC
- | TRBJ1-4 | - | TRBV28 | CASSLSGDEKLFF | TGTGCCAGCAGTTTGTCAGGGGATGAAAAACTGTTTTTT
few | TRBJ1-5 | TRBD1 | TRBV28 | CASRPGGPHQPQHF | TGTGCCAGCAGGCCAGGGGGTCCTCATCAGCCCCAGCATTTT
- | TRBJ1-2 | - | TRBV30 | CAWSAQGTDGYTF | TGTGCCTGGAGTGCACAGGGAACGGATGGCTACACCTTC
- | TRBJ1-3 | - | TRBV5-1 | CASSPGTDSGNTIYF | TGCGCCAGCAGCCCAGGGACTGACTCTGGAAACACCATATATTTT
- | TRBJ2-3 | - | TRBV30 | CAWMAASTDTQYF | TGTGCCTGGATGGCCGCTAGCACAGATACGCAGTATTTT
- | TRBJ1-1 | - | TRBV18 | CASSPIQAQNTEAFF | TGTGCCAGCTCACCCATACAGGCCCAGAACACTGAAGCTTTCTTT
- | TRBJ2-5 | TRBD2 | TRBV30 | CAWNVGLGLGAQYF | TGTGCCTGGAATGTTGGACTAGGTTTAGGGGCCCAGTACTTC
few | TRBJ1-2 | - | TRBV5-1 | CASSLVVGNYGYTF | TGCGCCAGCAGCTTGGTAGTCGGGAACTATGGCTACACCTTC
- | TRBJ1-4 | - | TRBV30 | CAWSITNEKLFF | TGTGCCTGGAGTATCACAAATGAAAAACTGTTTTTT
- | TRBJ1-1 | - | TRBV7-8 | CASSPSPWTGGTGNTEAFF | TGTGCCAGCAGCCCTTCCCCCTGGACGGGAGGAACAGGGAACACTGAAGCTTTCTTT
- | TRBJ2-1 | TRBD2 | TRBV30 | CAWSGSSGTQRMGYNEQFF | TGTGCCTGGAGTGGTTCTAGCGGGACACAGAGGATGGGGTACAATGAGCAGTTCTTC
once | TRBJ2-7 | TRBD1 | TRBV11-2 | CASSSGTGVYEQYF | TGTGCCAGCAGCTCCGGGACAGGGGTCTACGAGCAGTACTTC
once | TRBJ2-7 | - | TRBV4-2 | CASSQGHSAGNEQYF | TGTGCCAGCAGCCAAGGCCACTCTGCCGGGAACGAGCAGTACTTC
- | TRBJ2-1 | TRBD1 | TRBV5-4 | CASSPDRVGNNEQFF | TGTGCCAGCAGCCCGGACAGGGTTGGGAACAATGAGCAGTTCTTC
- | TRBJ2-5 | - | TRBV5-8 | CASSETGEETQYF | TGTGCCAGCAGCGAAACAGGTGAGGAGACCCAGTACTTC
- | TRBJ2-2 | TRBD2 | TRBV19 | CASTGTSGPPGELFF | TGTGCCAGTACCGGGACTAGCGGGCCCCCCGGGGAGCTGTTTTTT
- | TRBJ2-3 | TRBD1 | TRBV5-1 | CASSLRGGAPGSDTQYF | TGCGCCAGCAGCTTGAGAGGGGGCGCTCCGGGGTCAGATACGCAGTATTTT
- | TRBJ1-3 | - | TRBV18 | CASSPPPGTGNTIYF | TGTGCCAGCTCACCACCGCCGGGGACTGGAAACACCATATATTTT
- | TRBJ2-5 | - | TRBV9 | CASSPLQVVGETQYF | TGTGCCAGCAGCCCGCTACAGGTCGTCGGGGAGACCCAGTACTTC
- | TRBJ1-1 | TRBD1 | TRBV19 | CASTGTGVATEAFF | TGTGCCAGCACGGGCACAGGGGTAGCCACTGAAGCTTTCTTT